This T cell receptor (beta chain) was identified during a study of cytomegalovirus exposure and HLA in healthy donors. A few counts support this clone. The antigen remains unidentified. CDR3 length: 14 amino acids. Germline V gives CDR1 LNHDA, CDR2 SQIVND (reference sequence). V gave up 7 bases and J gave up 4 bases, with 13 bases separating them. The study's findings and limits: Excluded were some V segments that proved indistinguishable, including TRBV6-2 and TRBV6-3.

The PCR made use of 60 Vbeta and 13 Jbeta primers. This table comes from immunoSEQ multiplex PCR, and its TCRdb copy is limited to in-frame clones, with some not included. The sample contains more than 95,000 clones, 60% to 80% of which appear only once. The J gene is TRBJ1-4, the V gene TRBV19; the D is unclear. Sequencing was carried out using PBMCs. This TCR derives from a middle-aged man in good health and CMV-seropositive. CDR3: CASNSLSVNEKLFF. Written as DNA, the CDR3 is TGTGCCAGTAATTCTTTGTCTGTTAATGAAAAACTGTTTTTT.